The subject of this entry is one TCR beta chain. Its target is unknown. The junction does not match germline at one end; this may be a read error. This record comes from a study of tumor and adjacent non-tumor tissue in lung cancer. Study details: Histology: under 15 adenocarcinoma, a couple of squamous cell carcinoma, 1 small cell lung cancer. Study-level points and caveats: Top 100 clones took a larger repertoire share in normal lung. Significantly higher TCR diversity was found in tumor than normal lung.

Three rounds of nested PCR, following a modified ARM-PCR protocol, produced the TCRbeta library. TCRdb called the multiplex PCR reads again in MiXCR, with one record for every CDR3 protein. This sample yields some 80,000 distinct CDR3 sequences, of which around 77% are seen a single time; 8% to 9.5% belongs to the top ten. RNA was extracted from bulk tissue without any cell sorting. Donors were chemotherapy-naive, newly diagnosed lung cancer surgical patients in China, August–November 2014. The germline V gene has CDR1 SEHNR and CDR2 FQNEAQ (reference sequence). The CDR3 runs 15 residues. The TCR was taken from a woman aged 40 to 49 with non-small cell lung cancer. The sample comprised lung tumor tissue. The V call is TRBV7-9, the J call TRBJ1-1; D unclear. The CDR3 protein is CASSLAGLMNIEAFF. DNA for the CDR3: TGTGCCAGCAGCTTAGCTGGACTCATGAACATTGAAGCTTTCTTT.